The 7 T cell receptor beta chains below were found in one sample sequenced in a study of blood T cell repertoires in COVID-19. Sequencing used immunoSEQ multiplex PCR; TCRdb keeps in-frame clones, though not all of them. Here the sample spans some 150,000 clones, around 91% being singletons. The sample taken for sequencing was peripheral blood. These receptors came from an older woman with active COVID-19.

The CDR3 sequence: CSVGGTGRGNTIYF. The CDR3 DNA reads TGCAGCGTGGGGGGGACAGGAAGAGGAAACACCATATATTTT. J is TRBJ1-3 and V is TRBV29-1; 8 bases are a match to TRBD1. This CDR3 spans 14 amino acids. Germline V lookup: CDR1 SQVTM, CDR2 ANQGSEA. With V trimmed by 6 bases and J by 4 bases, 8 bases remained unmatched. The variable domain in full, with the rest retrieved from reference TRBV29-1 and TRBJ1-3, is SAVISQKPSRDICQRGTSLTIQCQVDSQVTMMFWYRQQPGQSLTLIATANQGSEATYESGFVIDKFPISRPNLTFSTLTVSNMSPEDSSIYLCSVGGTGRGNTIYFGEGSWLTVV.

The J gene is TRBJ2-4, the V gene TRBV5-4; TRBD2 is a possible D gene (6 bases). Germline-derived CDR1 and CDR2 are SGHNT and YYREEE (reference sequence). This CDR3 is built from 17 residues. V was shortened by 4 bases and J by 0 bases, with 17 bases between the two germline ends. CDR3 amino acids: CASSRTRRDQAKNIQYF. The CDR3 region has the DNA TGTGCCAGCAGCCGGACCAGGCGGGACCAAGCCAAAAACATTCAGTACTTC.

V and J are TRBV7-9 and TRBJ2-7, with 7 bases fitting TRBD2. V lost 3 bases, J lost 6 bases, and 8 bases stayed unmatched. CDR1 SEHNR and CDR2 FQNEAQ come from the germline V gene (reference sequence). The CDR3 totals 14 residues. The DNA of the CDR3 is TGTGCCAGCAGCTTTGGCTGGGCTAGCGGCGAGCAGTACTTC. Translation: CASSFGWASGEQYF. The variable domain in full, completed from reference TRBV7-9 and TRBJ2-7, reads DTGVSQNPRHKITKRGQNVTFRCDPISEHNRLYWYRQTLGQGPEFLTYFQNEAQLEKSRLLSDRFSAERPKGSFSTLEIQRTEQGDSAMYLCASSFGWASGEQYFGPGTRLTVT.

In this sample, this clone turned up a few times. The chain joins TRBV6-2 or TRBV6-3 to TRBJ2-7, with D unresolved. Trimming removed 2 bases from V and 4 bases from J, with 18 bases in between. The germline V gene encodes CDR1 MNHEY and CDR2 SVGEGT. The CDR3 loop spans 16 amino acids. The CDR3 here is CASSYPHRGTTYEQYF. Written as DNA, the CDR3 is TGTGCCAGCAGTTACCCACACCGCGGCACCACTTACGAGCAGTACTTC.

This chain links TRBV7-9 with TRBJ1-1; D not resolved. This CDR3 comprises 13 residues. With 3 bases removed from V and 4 bases from J, the gap between germline ends came to 9 bases. Germline values: CDR1 SEHNR, CDR2 FQNEAQ (reference sequence). The CDR3 bases are TGTGCCAGCAGCTTGACGGAGAGCACTGAAGCTTTCTTT. This gives the protein CASSLTESTEAFF. Full variable domain (remainder filled in from reference TRBV7-9 and TRBJ1-1): DTGVSQNPRHKITKRGQNVTFRCDPISEHNRLYWYRQTLGQGPEFLTYFQNEAQLEKSRLLSDRFSAERPKGSFSTLEIQRTEQGDSAMYLCASSLTESTEAFFGQGTRLTVV.

The V and J genes are TRBV28 and TRBJ1-2; TRBD1 matches at 8 bases. Germline V CDR1 and CDR2: MDHEN, SYDVKM. V lost 6 bases to trimming and J lost 5 bases; unmatched junction nucleotides: 5. The CDR3 is made up of 13 amino acids. CDR3 region: CASSGQGRYGYTF. The DNA for the CDR3 is TGTGCCAGCAGCGGACAGGGAAGGTATGGCTACACCTTC.

The V gene is TRBV27, the J gene TRBJ1-5; D perhaps matches TRBD1 (5 bases). The CDR3 contains 19 residues. From germline, CDR1 is MNHEY and CDR2 SMNVEV (reference sequence). V lost 5 bases and J 2 bases, leaving 25 bases between the germline ends. DNA of the CDR3: TGTGCCAGCAGTCCCACTCCCCCGACAGCTTCGGTGGGCAATCAGCCCCAGCATTTT. As protein: CASSPTPPTASVGNQPQHF.